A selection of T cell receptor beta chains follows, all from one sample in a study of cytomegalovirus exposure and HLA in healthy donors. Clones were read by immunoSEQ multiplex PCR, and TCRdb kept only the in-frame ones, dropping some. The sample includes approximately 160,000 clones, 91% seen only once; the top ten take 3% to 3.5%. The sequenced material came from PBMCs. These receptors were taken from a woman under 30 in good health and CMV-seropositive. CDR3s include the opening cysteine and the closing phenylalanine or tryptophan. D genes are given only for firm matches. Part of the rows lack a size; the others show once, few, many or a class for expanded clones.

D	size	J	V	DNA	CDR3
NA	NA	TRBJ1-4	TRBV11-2	TGTGCCAGCAGCTTATCCCGGGGGGCCGGGACTAATGAAAAACTGTTTTTT	CASSLSRGAGTNEKLFF
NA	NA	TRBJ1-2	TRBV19	TGTGCCAGTAGTATAGATCGGAGGAATTATTATGGCTACACCTTC	CASSIDRRNYYGYTF
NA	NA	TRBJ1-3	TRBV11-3	TGTGCCAGCAGCTTAACGGGTACTGGAAACACCATATATTTT	CASSLTGTGNTIYF
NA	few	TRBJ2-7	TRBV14	TGTGCCAGCAGCCCATCCGGGACTGCATCCTACGAGCAGTACTTC	CASSPSGTASYEQYF
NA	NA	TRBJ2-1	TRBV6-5	TGTGCCAGCAGTTTCGGGGTGGGGAATGAGCAGTTCTTC	CASSFGVGNEQFF
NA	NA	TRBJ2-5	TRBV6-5	TGTGCCAGCAGTTACGCTGTCGGGAGAAGGGAGACCCAGTACTTC	CASSYAVGRRETQYF
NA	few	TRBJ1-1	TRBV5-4	TGTGCCAGCAGCCCCCCGCAGGGCACTGAAGCTTTCTTT	CASSPPQGTEAFF
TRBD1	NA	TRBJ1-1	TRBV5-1	TGCGCCAGCAGCTTGAAAGGGACAGCCCTGAACACTGAAGCTTTCTTT	CASSLKGTALNTEAFF
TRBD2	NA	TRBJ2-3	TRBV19	TGTGCCAGTAGTACCTACTCAGCGGGGATGACAGATACGCAGTATTTT	CASSTYSAGMTDTQYF
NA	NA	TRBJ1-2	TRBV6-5	TGTGCCAGCAGTCGTGGGGGGACTGGCTATGGCTACACCTTC	CASSRGGTGYGYTF
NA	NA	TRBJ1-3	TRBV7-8	TGTGCCAGCAGCTTCGGTCGCCGGGGTAATACTGGAAACACCATATATTTT	CASSFGRRGNTGNTIYF
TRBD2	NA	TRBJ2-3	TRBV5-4	TGTGCCAGCAGCTTGATCGGCGGGGGGGGAGATACGCAGTATTTT	CASSLIGGGGDTQYF
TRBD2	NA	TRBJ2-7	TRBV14	TGTGCCAGCAGCCAAACCCGCCCGGGCGGGAGGAACTCCTACGAGCAGTACTTC	CASSQTRPGGRNSYEQYF
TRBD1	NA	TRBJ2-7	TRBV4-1	TGCGCCAGCAGCCAAGATGAGGGACAGGGTATGTACGAGCAGTACTTC	CASSQDEGQGMYEQYF
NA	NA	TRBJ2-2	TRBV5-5	TGTGCCAGCAGCGGAGGAATGGGTACCGGGGTAACCGGGGAGCTGTTTTTT	CASSGGMGTGVTGELFF
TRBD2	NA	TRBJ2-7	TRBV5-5	TGTGCCAGCAGGTACAACCTCGCGGGACTAGCGGTTCTCTACGAGCAGTACTTC	CASRYNLAGLAVLYEQYF
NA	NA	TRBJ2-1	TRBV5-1	TGCGCCAGCAGCTTGGTCAGGGGTTCCTACAATGAGCAGTTCTTC	CASSLVRGSYNEQFF